A selection of T cell receptor beta chains follows, all from one sample in a study of lung T cells in sarcoidosis with Löfgren's syndrome. TCRdb reprocessed the reads via MiXCR and lists one record per CDR3 protein. The table has roughly 3,000 distinct CDR3 sequences, around a quarter seen once. The sample comprised CD4+ T cells from bronchoalveolar lavage. The receptor source for this set is a human donor with sarcoidosis (Löfgren's syndrome or another form), or a control subject (not recorded which). The CDR3 runs from the conserved cysteine through the conserved F or W. Fields, in order: J gene, V gene, clone size, D gene, CDR3 DNA, CDR3 protein. D genes are given only for firm matches. Clone size, where shown, is once, few, many, or a class for clones that have expanded.

TRBJ2-3	TRBV7-2	medium-sized	.	TGTGCCAGCAGCTTCAGGGAAGATACGCAGTATTTT	CASSFREDTQYF
TRBJ2-2	TRBV11-2	few	TRBD2	TGTGCCAGCAGCTTAAGGGCGGGGGTGAACACCGGGGAGCTGTTTTTT	CASSLRAGVNTGELFF
TRBJ1-1	TRBV5-1	many	TRBD1	TGCGCCAGCAGCTTGGATTGGACAGGGGGGACTGAAGCTTTCTTT	CASSLDWTGGTEAFF
TRBJ1-1	TRBV6-1	large	.	TGTGCCAGCAGTTCCCCCGGGGGCACTGAAGCTTTCTTT	CASSSPGGTEAFF
TRBJ2-1	TRBV27	.	.	TGTGCCAGCAGTTCCCAACTATCAAATTGGTGGGAGCGGTTCTTC	CASSSQLSNWWERFF
TRBJ2-7	TRBV18	many	.	TGTGCCAGCTCACCACCCATGGGGGACAAATACGAGCAGTACTTC	CASSPPMGDKYEQYF
TRBJ1-5	TRBV6-2/TRBV6-3	.	TRBD1	TGTGCCAGCAGGCGCGACAGGGCCGGAGGGGGCAATCAGCCCCAGCATTTT	CASRRDRAGGGNQPQHF
TRBJ1-3	TRBV11-2	.	TRBD1	TGTGCCAGCAGCATGGGACAGAACTCTGGAGACACCATATATTTT	CASSMGQNSGDTIYF
TRBJ1-5	TRBV6-1	medium-sized	.	TGTGCCAGCAGTATTCAGGGAGGTCAGCCCCAGCATTTT	CASSIQGGQPQHF
TRBJ2-6	TRBV6-1	medium-sized	.	TGTGCCAGCACCCTGATGCCCTCTGGGGCCAACGTCCTGACTTTC	CASTLMPSGANVLTF
TRBJ2-1	TRBV6-2/TRBV6-3	.	.	TGTGCCAACAGTTGGGGTGGTTGGATTCCGGAGTCCTTC	CANSWGGWIPESF
TRBJ2-5	TRBV2	.	TRBD2	TGTGCTAGCAGTGAGGCGACTAGCCGAGAGGCCCAGTACTTC	CASSEATSREAQYF
TRBJ2-1	TRBV2	.	.	TGTGCCAGCAAACGGGGGCAGTGGTCATACAATGAGCAGTTCTTC	CASKRGQWSYNEQFF
TRBJ1-2	TRBV5-1	many	.	TGCGCCAGCACCTCTGGCGGGGCGAGGGAAAGTGGCTACACCTTC	CASTSGGARESGYTF
TRBJ2-7	TRBV18	medium-sized	.	TGTGCCAGCTCACCGGGACAACTCTCCTACGAGCAGTACTTC	CASSPGQLSYEQYF
TRBJ2-7	TRBV6-2/TRBV6-3	medium-sized	.	TGTGCCAGCAGTTACTCCCTTAACAGCTACGAGCAGTACTTC	CASSYSLNSYEQYF
TRBJ2-7	TRBV20-1	large	TRBD1	TGCAGTGCCCTCACCCAGGGGGCCAGGGACTACGAGCAGTACTTC	CSALTQGARDYEQYF
TRBJ1-2	TRBV3-1	many	.	TGTGCCAGCAGCCACGGCCAACCCAAGAGCGGCTACACCTTC	CASSHGQPKSGYTF
TRBJ2-1	TRBV19	medium-sized	.	TGTGCCAGTAGTATAGAAAGGGTGGGCGAGCAGTTCTTC	CASSIERVGEQFF
TRBJ1-1	TRBV3-1	medium-sized	.	TGTGCCAGCAGCCGAGGACAGAACACTGAAGCTTTCTTT	CASSRGQNTEAFF
TRBJ2-6	TRBV7-3	medium-sized	.	TGTGCCAGCAGCTTAACGGACAGCTCTGGGGCCAACGTCCTGACTTTC	CASSLTDSSGANVLTF
TRBJ1-1	TRBV12-3/TRBV12-4	medium-sized	.	TGTGCCAGCAGTAGGGGCAGAGGCAACATGAACACTGAAGCTTTCTTT	CASSRGRGNMNTEAFF
TRBJ1-1	TRBV30	medium-sized	.	TGTGCCTGGAGCGTTCACAGTGAAGCTTTCTTT	CAWSVHSEAFF
TRBJ2-2	TRBV3-1	medium-sized	.	TGTGCCAGCAGCCCCATAAGGGGCGGGGAGCTGTTTTTT	CASSPIRGGELFF
TRBJ2-1	TRBV5-1	many	.	TGCGCCAGCAGCTTGGAAGTAAGCAATGAGCAGTTCTTC	CASSLEVSNEQFF
TRBJ1-5	TRBV20-1	medium-sized	TRBD1	TGCAGTGCTAAGGGACAGGGGAATCAGCCCCAGCATTTT	CSAKGQGNQPQHF
TRBJ2-2	TRBV20-1	.	.	TGCAGTGCTAAAGGATATGTTAGCGGCGTGAACGCCGGGGGGCTGTTTTTT	CSAKGYVSGVNAGGLFF
TRBJ1-1	TRBV20-1	medium-sized	.	TGCAGTGCTAGCTGGCCGTACACTGAAGCTTTCTTT	CSASWPYTEAFF
TRBJ2-7	TRBV20-1	.	.	TGCAGTGGGGGCAAGAGCTCCTACGAGCAGTGCTTC	CSGGKSSYEQCF
TRBJ1-4	TRBV2	many	TRBD1	TGTGCCAGCAGGAGGGGACAGGGGGAACTGTTTTTT	CASRRGQGELFF
TRBJ2-1	TRBV6-2/TRBV6-3	medium-sized	.	TGTGCCAGCAGTTACTCACGGGTGTACAATGAGCAGTTCTTC	CASSYSRVYNEQFF
TRBJ1-3	TRBV20-1	many	TRBD1	TGCAGTGCGGCACTACCGACAGGGGGTGGAAACACCATATATTTT	CSAALPTGGGNTIYF
TRBJ2-5	TRBV20-1	large	.	TGCAGTGCTAGAGGGGGGGGCGTAGAGACCCAGTACTTC	CSARGGGVETQYF